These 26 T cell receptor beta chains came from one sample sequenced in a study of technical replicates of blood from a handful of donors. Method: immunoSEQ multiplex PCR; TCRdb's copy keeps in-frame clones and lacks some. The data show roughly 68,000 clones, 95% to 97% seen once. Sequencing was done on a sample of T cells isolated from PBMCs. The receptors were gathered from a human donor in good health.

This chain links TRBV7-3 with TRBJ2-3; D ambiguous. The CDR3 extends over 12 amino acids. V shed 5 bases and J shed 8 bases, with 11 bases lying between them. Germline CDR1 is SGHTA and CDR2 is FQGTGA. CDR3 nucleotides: TGTGCCAGCAGCCACCTCGGTAGTACGCAGTATTTT. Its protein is CASSHLGSTQYF.

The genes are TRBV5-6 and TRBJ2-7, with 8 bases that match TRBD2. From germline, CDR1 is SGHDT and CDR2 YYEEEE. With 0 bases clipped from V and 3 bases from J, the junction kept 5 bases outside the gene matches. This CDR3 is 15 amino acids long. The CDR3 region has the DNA TGTGCCAGCAGCTTGGGTTCGGGGGGGGGCTACGAGCAGTACTTC. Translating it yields CASSLGSGGGYEQYF.

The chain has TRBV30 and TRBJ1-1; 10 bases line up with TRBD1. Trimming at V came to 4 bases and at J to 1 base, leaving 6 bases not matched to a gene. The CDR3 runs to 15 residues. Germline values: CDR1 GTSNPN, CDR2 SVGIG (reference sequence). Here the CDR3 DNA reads TGTGCCTGGACCGGGACAGGGGCTTGGAACACTGAAGCTTTCTTT. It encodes CAWTGTGAWNTEAFF.

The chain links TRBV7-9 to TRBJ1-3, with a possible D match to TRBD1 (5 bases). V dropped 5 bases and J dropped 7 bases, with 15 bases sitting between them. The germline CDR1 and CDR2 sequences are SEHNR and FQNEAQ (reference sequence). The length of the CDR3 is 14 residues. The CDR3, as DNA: TGTGCCAGCAGCCCCTTGCAGGGAAAGAACACCATATATTTT. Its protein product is CASSPLQGKNTIYF.

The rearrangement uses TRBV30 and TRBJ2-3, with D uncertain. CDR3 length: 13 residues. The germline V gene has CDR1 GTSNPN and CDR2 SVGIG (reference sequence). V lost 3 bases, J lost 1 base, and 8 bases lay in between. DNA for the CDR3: TGTGCCTGGAGAGGAAGCGGCACAGATACGCAGTATTTT. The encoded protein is CAWRGSGTDTQYF.

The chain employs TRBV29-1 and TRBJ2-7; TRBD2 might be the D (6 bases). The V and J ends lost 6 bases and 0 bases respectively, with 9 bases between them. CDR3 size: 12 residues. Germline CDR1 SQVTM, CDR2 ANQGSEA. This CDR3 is CSVREISYEQYF. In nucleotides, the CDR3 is TGCAGCGTACGGGAGATCTCCTACGAGCAGTACTTC.

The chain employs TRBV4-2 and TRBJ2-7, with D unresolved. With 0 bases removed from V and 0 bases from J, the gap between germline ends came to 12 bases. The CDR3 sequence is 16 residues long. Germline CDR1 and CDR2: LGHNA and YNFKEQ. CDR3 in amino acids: CASSQELAVLSYEQYF. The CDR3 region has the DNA TGTGCCAGCAGCCAAGAGCTTGCGGTTCTCTCCTACGAGCAGTACTTC.

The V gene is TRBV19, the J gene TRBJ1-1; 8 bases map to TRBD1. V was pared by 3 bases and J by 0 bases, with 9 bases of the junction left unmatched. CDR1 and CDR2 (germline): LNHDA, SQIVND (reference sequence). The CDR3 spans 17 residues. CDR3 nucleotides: TGTGCCAGTAGTATCCCGGACAGGGAAGTGTTGAACACTGAAGCTTTCTTT. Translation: CASSIPDREVLNTEAFF.

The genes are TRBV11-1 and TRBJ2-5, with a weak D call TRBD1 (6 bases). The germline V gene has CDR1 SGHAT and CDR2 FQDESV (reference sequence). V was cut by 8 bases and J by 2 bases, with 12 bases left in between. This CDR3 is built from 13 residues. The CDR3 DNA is TGTGCCAGCGCAGGGGTGAGACAAGAGACCCAGTACTTC. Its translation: CASAGVRQETQYF.

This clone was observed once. The CDR3 DNA reads TGCGCCAGCAGCTCCACAGGGATCGACACTGAAGCTTTCTTT. Translating gives CASSSTGIDTEAFF. The J gene is TRBJ1-1, the V gene TRBV5-1, with D perhaps TRBD1 (6 bases). Trimming pared 3 bases from V and 3 bases from J, leaving 12 bases between. This CDR3 contains 14 residues. Germline CDR1 and CDR2: SGHRS and YFSETQ.

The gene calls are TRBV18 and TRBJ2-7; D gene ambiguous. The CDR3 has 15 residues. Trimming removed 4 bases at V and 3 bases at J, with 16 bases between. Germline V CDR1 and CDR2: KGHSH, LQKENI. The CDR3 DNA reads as TGTGCCAGCTCACTCTCCGGGTCATTACTCTACGAGCAGTACTTC. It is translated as CASSLSGSLLYEQYF.

For the CDR3, the DNA is TGCAGCGTTGAACTATGGGACAGGAACACCGGGGAGCTGTTTTTT. It specifies CSVELWDRNTGELFF. The chain is built from TRBV29-1 and TRBJ2-2, with 7 bases fitting TRBD1. The V gene's germline CDR1 is SQVTM and CDR2 ANQGSEA. V gave up 2 bases and J gave up 1 base; unmatched junction bases: 4. The CDR3 extends over 15 amino acids.

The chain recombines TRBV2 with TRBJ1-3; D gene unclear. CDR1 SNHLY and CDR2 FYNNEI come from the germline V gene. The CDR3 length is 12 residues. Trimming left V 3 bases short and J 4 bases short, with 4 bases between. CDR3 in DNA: TGTGCCAGCAGTGAGCGAGGAAACACCATATATTTT. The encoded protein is CASSERGNTIYF.

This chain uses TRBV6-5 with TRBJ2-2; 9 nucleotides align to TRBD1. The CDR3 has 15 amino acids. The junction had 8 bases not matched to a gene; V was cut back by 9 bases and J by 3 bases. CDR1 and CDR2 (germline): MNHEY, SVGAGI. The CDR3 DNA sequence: TGTGCCAGTACCCAGACAGGGGGTGACACCGGGGAGCTGTTTTTT. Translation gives CASTQTGGDTGELFF.

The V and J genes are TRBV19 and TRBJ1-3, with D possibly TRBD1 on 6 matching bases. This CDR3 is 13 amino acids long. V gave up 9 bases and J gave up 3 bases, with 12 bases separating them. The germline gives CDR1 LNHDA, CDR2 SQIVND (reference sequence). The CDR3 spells CASYRARGNTIYF. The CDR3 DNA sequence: TGTGCCAGCTACAGGGCCCGTGGAAACACCATATATTTT.

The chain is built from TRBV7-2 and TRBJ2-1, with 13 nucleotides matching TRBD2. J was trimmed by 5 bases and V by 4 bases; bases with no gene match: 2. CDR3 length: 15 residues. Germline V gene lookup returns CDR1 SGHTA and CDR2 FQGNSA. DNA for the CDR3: TGTGCCAGCAGCTACGGACTAGCGGGGGACAATGAGCAGTTCTTC. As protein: CASSYGLAGDNEQFF.

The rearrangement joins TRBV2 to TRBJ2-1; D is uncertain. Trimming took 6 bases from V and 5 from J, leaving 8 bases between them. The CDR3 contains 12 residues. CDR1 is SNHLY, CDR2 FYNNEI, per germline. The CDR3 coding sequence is TGTGCCAGCAGCCTTTTAGACAATGAGCAGTTCTTC. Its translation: CASSLLDNEQFF.

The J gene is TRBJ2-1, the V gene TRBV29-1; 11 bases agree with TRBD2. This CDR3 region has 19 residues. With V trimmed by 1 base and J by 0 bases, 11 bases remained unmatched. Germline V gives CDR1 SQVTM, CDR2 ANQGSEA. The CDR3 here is CSVEGMVAGGPISYNEQFF. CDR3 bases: TGCAGCGTTGAAGGAATGGTAGCGGGAGGGCCGATCTCCTACAATGAGCAGTTCTTC.

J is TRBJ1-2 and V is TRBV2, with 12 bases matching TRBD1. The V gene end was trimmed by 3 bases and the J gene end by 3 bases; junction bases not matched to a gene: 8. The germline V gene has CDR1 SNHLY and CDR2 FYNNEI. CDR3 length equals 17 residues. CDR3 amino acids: CASSEAGTGGFYYGYTF. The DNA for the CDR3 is TGTGCCAGCAGTGAGGCCGGGACAGGGGGCTTTTACTATGGCTACACCTTC.

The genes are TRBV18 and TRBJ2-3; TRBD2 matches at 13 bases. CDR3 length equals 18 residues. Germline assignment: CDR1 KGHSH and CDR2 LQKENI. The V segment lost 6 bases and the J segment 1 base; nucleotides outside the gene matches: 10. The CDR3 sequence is CASSSGTSGEKGTDTQYF. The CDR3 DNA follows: TGTGCCAGCTCGTCCGGGACTAGCGGGGAGAAAGGCACAGATACGCAGTATTTT.

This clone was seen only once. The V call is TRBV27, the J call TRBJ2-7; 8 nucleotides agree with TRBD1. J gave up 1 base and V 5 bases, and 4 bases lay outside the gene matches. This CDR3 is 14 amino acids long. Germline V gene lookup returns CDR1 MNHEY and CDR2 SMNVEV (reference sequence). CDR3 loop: CASSPDRDSYEQYF. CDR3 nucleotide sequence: TGTGCCAGCAGTCCGGACAGGGATTCCTACGAGCAGTACTTC.

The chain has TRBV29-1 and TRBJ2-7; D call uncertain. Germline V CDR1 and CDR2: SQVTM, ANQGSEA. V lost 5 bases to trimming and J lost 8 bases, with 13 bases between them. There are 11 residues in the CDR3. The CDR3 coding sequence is TGCAGCGTTAGGTCCGAGGAGAAGCAGTACTTC. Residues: CSVRSEEKQYF.

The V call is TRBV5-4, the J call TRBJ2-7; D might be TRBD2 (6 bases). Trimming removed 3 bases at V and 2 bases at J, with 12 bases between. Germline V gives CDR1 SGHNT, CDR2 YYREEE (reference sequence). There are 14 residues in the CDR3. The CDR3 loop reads CASSSGSKTYEQYF. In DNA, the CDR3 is TGTGCCAGCAGCTCCGGGAGTAAGACCTACGAGCAGTACTTC.

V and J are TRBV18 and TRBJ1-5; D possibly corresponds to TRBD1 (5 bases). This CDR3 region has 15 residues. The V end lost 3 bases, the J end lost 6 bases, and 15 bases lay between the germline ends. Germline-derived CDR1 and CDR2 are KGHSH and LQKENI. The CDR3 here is CASSPIGASVQPQHF. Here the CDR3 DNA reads TGTGCCAGCTCACCTATAGGGGCCTCGGTTCAGCCCCAGCATTTT.

In DNA form, the CDR3 reads TGTGCCAGCAGTTATAACAGGGTGAACACTGAAGCTTTCTTT. It yields the protein CASSYNRVNTEAFF. The chain carries TRBV27 and TRBJ1-1; tentatively, D is TRBD1 (6 bases). The length of the CDR3 is 14 residues. The V gene's germline CDR1 is MNHEY and CDR2 SMNVEV (reference sequence). Trimming removed 4 bases at V and 0 bases at J, with 9 bases between.

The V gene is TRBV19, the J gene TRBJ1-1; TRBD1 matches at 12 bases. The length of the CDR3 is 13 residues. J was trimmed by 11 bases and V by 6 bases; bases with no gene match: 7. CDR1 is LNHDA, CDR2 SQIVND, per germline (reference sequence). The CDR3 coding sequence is TGTGCCAGTAGCTCTCGGGACAGGGGGCATGCTTTCTTT. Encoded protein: CASSSRDRGHAFF.